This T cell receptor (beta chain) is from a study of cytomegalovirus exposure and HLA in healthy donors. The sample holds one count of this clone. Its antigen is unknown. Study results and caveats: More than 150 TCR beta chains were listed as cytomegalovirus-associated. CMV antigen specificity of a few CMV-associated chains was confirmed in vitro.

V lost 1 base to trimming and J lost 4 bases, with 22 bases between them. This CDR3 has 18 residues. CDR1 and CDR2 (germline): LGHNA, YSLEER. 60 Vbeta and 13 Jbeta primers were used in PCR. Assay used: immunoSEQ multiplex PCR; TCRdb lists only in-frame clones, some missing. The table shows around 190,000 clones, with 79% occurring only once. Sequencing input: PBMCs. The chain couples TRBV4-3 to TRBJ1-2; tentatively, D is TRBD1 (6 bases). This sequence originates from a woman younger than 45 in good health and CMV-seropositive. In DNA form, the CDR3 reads TGCGCCAGCAGCCAAGGTACGGCTGGGGGCGATTACCTCTATGGCTACACCTTC. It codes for CASSQGTAGGDYLYGYTF.